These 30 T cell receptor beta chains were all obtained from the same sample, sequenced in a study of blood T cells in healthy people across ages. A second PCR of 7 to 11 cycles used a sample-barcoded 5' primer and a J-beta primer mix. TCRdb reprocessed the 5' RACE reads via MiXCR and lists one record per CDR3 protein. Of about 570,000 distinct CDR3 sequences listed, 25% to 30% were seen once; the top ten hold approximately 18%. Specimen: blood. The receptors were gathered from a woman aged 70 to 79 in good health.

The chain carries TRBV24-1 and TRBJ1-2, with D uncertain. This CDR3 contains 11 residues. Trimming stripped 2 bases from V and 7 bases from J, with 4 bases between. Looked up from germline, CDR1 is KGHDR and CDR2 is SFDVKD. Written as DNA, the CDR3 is TGTGCCACCAGTGATTGGGGTGGCTACACCTTC. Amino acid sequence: CATSDWGGYTF.

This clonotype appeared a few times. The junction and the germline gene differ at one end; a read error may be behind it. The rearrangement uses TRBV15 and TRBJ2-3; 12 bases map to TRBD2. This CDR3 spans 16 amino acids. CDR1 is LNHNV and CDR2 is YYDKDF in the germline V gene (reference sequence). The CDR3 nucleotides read TGTGCCACCAGCAGGATACTAGCGGGGGGCACAGATGCGCAGTATTTT. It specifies CATSRILAGGTDAQYF. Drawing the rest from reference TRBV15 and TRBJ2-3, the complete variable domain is DAMVIQNPRYQVTQFGKPVTLSCSQTLNHNVMYWYQQKSSQAPKLLFHYYDKDFNNEADTPDNFQSRRPNTSFCFLDIRSPGLGDTAMYLCATSRILAGGTDAQYFGPGTRLTVL.

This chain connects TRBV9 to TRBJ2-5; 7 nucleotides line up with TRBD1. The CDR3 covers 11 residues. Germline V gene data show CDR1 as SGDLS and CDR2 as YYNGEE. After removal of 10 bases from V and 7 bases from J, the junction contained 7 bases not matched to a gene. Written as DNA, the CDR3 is TGTGCCGGACAGGCCCTCTGGACCCAGTACTTC. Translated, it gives CAGQALWTQYF.

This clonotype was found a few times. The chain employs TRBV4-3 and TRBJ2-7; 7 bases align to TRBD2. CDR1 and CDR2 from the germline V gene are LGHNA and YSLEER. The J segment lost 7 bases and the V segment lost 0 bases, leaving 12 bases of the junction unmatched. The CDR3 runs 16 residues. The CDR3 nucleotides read TGCGCCAGCAGCCAAGAACACTCAGCGGGGTACTATGAGCAGTACTTC. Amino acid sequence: CASSQEHSAGYYEQYF.

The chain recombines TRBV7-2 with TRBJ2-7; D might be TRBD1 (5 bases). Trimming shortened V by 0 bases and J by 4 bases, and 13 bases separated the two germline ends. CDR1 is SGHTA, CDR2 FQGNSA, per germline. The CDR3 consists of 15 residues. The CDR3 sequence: CASSLAGQGQYEQYF. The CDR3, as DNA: TGTGCCAGCAGCTTAGCTGGGCAGGGCCAATACGAGCAGTACTTC. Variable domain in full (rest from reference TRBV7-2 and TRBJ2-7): GAGVSQSPSNKVTEKGKDVELRCDPISGHTALYWYRQSLGQGLEFLIYFQGNSAPDKSGLPSDRFSAERTGGSVSTLTIQRTQQEDSAVYLCASSLAGQGQYEQYFGPGTRLTVT.

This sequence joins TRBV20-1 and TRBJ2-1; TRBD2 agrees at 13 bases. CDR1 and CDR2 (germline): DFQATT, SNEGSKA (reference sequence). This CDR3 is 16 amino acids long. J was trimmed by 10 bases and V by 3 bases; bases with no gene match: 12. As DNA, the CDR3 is TGCAGTGCTAGGCCCCTTACTAGCGGGGGGGCGGGAGAGCAGTTCTTC. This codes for CSARPLTSGGAGEQFF.

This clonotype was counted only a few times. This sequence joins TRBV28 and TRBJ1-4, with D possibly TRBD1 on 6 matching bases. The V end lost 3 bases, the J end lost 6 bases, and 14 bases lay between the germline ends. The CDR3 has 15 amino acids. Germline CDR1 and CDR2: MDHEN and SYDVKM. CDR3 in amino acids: CASSFLGGGYEKLFF. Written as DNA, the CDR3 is TGTGCCAGCAGTTTCTTAGGGGGGGGTTATGAAAAACTGTTTTTT. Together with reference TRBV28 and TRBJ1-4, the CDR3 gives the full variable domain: DVKVTQSSRYLVKRTGEKVFLECVQDMDHENMFWYRQDPGLGLRLIYFSYDVKMKEKGDIPEGYSVSREKKERFSLILESASTNQTSMYLCASSFLGGGYEKLFFGSGTQLSVL.

The CDR3 region has the DNA TGTGCCAGCAGCCGAACAGGGGTGGGGCAAAACATTCAGTACTTC. Translating it yields CASSRTGVGQNIQYF. The V call is TRBV3-1, the J call TRBJ2-4, with 7 bases identical to TRBD1. This CDR3 comprises 15 residues. The germline gives CDR1 LGHDT, CDR2 YNNKEL (reference sequence). V was clipped by 4 bases and J by 5 bases; unmatched bases: 8.

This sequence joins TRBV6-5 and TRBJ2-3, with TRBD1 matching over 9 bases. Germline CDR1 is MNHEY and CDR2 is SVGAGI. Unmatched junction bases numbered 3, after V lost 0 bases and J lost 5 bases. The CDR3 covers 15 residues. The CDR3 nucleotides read TGTGCCAGCAGTTACTCACAGGGGGCGAAAGATACGCAGTATTTT. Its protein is CASSYSQGAKDTQYF.

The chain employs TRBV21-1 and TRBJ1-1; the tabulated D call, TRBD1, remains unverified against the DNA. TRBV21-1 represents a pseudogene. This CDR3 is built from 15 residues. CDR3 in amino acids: CASSDPGTGNTEAFF. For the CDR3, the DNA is TGTGCCAGCAGCGACCCGGGGACAGGGAACACTGAAGCTTTCTTT.

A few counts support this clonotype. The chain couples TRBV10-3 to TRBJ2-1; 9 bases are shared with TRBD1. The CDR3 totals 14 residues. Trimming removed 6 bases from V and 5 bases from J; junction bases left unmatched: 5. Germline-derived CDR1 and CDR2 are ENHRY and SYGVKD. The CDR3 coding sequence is TGTGCCATCAGCCAGGGACAGGGCCACAATGAGCAGTTCTTC. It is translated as CAISQGQGHNEQFF.

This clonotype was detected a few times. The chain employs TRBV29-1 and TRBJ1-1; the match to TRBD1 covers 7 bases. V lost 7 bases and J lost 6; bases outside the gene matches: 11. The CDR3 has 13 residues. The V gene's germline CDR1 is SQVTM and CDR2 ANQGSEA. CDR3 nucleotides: TGCAGCGCATCTATAGCCACAGGGGCTGAAGCTTTCTTT. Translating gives CSASIATGAEAFF.

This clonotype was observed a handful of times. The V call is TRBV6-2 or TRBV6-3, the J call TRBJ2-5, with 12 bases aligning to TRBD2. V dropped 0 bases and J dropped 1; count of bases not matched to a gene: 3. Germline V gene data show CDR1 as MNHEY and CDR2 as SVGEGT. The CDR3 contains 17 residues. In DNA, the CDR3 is TGTGCCAGCAGTTACTCACTAGCGGGGGGAACCCAAGAGACCCAGTACTTC. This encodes CASSYSLAGGTQETQYF.

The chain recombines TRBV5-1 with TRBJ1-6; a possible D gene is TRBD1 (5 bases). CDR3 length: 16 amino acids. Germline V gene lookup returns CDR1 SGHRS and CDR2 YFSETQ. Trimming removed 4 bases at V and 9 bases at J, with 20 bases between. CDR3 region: CASSALGREDFSPLHF. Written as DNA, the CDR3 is TGCGCCAGCAGCGCCCTGGGCAGGGAGGACTTTTCACCCCTCCACTTT.

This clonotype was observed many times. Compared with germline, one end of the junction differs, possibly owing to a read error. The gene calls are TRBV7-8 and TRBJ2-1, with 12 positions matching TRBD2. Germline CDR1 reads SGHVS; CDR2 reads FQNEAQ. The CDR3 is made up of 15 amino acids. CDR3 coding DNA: TGTGCCAGCAGCCTAGCGGGGGGGAATAACAATGAGCAGTTCTTC. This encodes CASSLAGGNNNEQFF. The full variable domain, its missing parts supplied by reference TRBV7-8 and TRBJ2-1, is GAGVSQSPRYKVAKRGQDVALRCDPISGHVSLFWYQQALGQGPEFLTYFQNEAQLDKSGLPSDRFFAERPEGSVSTLKIQRTQQEDSAVYLCASSLAGGNNNEQFFGPGTRLTVL.

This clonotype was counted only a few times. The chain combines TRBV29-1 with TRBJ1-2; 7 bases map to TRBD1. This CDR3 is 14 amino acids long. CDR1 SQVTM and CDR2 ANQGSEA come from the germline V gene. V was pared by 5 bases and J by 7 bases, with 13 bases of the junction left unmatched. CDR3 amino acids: CSVTLDRWGSGYTF. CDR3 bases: TGCAGCGTTACCTTGGACAGGTGGGGGAGTGGCTACACCTTC.

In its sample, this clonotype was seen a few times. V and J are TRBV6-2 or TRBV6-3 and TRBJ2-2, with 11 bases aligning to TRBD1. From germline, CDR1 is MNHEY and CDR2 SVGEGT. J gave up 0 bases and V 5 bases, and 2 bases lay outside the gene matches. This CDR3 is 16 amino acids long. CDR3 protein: CASSKGQGANTGELFF. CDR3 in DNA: TGTGCCAGCAGTAAGGGACAGGGGGCGAACACCGGGGAGCTGTTTTTT.

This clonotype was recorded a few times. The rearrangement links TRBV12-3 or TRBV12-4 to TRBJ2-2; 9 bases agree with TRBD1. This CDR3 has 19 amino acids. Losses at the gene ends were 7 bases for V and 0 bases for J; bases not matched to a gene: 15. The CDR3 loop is CASTTTGTGIGSNTGELFF. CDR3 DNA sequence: TGTGCCAGCACCACAACCGGGACAGGGATTGGATCGAACACCGGGGAGCTGTTTTTT.

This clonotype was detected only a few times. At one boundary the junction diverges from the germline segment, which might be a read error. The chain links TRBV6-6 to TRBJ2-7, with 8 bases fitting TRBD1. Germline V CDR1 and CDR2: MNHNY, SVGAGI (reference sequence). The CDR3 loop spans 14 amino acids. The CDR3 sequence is CAGSYRTGQEEQYF. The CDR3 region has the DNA TGTGCCGGCAGTTATCGGACAGGGCAGGAAGAGCAGTACTTC.

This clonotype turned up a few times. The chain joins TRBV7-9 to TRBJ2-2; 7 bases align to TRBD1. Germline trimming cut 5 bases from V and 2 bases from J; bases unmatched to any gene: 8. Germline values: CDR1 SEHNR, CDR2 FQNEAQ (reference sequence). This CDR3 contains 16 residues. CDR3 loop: CASSRTGLKNTGELFF. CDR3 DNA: TGTGCCAGCAGCCGGACAGGTTTAAAAAACACCGGGGAGCTGTTTTTT.

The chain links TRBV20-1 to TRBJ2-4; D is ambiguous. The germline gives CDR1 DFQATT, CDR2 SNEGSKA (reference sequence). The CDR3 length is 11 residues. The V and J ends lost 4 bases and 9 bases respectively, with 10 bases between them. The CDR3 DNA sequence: TGCAGTGCTATTGTGCCGGGCATTCAGTACTTC. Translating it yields CSAIVPGIQYF.

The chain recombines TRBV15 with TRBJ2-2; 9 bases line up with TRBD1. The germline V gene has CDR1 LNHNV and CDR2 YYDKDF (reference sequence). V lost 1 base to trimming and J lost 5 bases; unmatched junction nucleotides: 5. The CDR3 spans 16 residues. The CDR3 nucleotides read TGTGCCACCAGCAGAGGCCGGGACAGGGAGACCGGGGAGCTGTTTTTT. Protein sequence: CATSRGRDRETGELFF.

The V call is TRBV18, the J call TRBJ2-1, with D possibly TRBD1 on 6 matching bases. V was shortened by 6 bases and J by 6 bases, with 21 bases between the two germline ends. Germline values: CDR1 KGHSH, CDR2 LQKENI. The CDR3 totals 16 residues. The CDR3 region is CASSIGQLTAGNEQFF. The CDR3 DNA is TGTGCCAGCTCTATAGGACAGCTCACGGCTGGCAATGAGCAGTTCTTC.

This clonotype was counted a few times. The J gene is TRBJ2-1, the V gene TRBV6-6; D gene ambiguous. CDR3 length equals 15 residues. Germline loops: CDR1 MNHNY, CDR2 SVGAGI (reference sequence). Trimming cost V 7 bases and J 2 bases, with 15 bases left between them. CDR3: CASISIGAAYNEQFF. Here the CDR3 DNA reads TGTGCCAGCATAAGCATCGGAGCCGCCTACAATGAGCAGTTCTTC.

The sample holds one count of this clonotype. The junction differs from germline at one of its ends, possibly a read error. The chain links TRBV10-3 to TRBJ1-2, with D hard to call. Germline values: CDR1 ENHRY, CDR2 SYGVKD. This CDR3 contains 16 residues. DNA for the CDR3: TGTGCCATCAGTGAGTCGAATGGGTACCGCAACTATAGCTACACCTTC. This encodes CAISESNGYRNYSYTF.

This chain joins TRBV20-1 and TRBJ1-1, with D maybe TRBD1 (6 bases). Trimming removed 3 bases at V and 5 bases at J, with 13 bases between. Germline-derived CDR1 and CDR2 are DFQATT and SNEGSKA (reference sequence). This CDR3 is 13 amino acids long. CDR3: CSASNAGETEAFF. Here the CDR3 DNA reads TGCAGTGCTAGTAACGCAGGGGAAACTGAAGCTTTCTTT.

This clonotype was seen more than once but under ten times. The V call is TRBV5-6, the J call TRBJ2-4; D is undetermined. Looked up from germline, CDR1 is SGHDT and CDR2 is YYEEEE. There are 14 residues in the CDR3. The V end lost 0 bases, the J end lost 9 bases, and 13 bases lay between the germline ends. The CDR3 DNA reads TGTGCCAGCAGCTTGGTGTTTAGTGATGTCATTCAGTACTTC. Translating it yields CASSLVFSDVIQYF.

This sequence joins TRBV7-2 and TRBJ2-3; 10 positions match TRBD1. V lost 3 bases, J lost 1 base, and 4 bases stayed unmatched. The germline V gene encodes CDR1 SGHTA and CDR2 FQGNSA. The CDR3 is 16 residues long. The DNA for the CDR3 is TGTGCCAGCAGCTTGACAGGGGGCGCGGGCACAGATACGCAGTATTTT. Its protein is CASSLTGGAGTDTQYF.

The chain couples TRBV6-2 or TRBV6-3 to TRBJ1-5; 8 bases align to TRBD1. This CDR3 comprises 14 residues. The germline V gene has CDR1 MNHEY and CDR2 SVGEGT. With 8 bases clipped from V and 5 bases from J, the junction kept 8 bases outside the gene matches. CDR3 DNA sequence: TGTGCCAGCCGCCGGACAGGGAAGGATCAGCCCCAGCATTTT. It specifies CASRRTGKDQPQHF.

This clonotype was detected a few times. The CDR3 region has the DNA TGTGCCGGCATTTGGGACCGAAACACCGGGGAGCTGTTTTTT. It translates to CAGIWDRNTGELFF. The chain carries TRBV2 and TRBJ2-2; either TRBD1 or TRBD2 may supply D (5 bases each). Germline CDR1 SNHLY, CDR2 FYNNEI. The germline V and J ends were trimmed by 11 bases and 2 bases, with 15 bases remaining between them. This CDR3 has 14 residues.